This TCR beta chain was sequenced during a study of neoadjuvant anti-PD-1 for oral cavity cancer listed by TCRdb under 2021. Looking at the study overall: Patients mostly received three to four biweekly doses of nivolumab at 3 mg/kg before curative-intent surgical resection. The parent correlative cohort included approximately twelve patients, with a roughly 34% response rate. Responders were defined as patients with complete response, partial response or stable disease by RECIST 1.1; non-responders were defined as patients with progression. Patients who did not progress were given a fourth nivolumab dose at about day 43 and had definitive surgical resection on days 50-56.

Beyond this particular receptor, the publication reports: After neoadjuvant nivolumab, significantly higher T cell clonality (Gini index) was found within PBMCs in non-responders than in responders. TCR analyses included only three patients per response group, and the authors called for larger cohorts for validation. Higher pretreatment blood Treg/Th17 ratios correlated with higher pretreatment blood TCRbeta clonality and lower post-treatment tumor TCRbeta clonality.

As for this clone: It lacks a known antigen. Base qualities are missing; no much larger clone stands one base away.

For deep sequencing, each PBMC sample was run in six replicates, with libraries mostly built from about 0.45 ug of input genomic DNA. The immunoSEQ hsTCRbeta kit was used to prepare TCRbeta libraries, following the manufacturer's instructions. An Illumina NovaSeq 6000 S4 flow cell was used to sequence the final libraries, which had first been combined to 3 nM. The authors processed their data as follows. The immunoSEQ Analyzer handled quality control and preprocessing of the raw data. The analysis was limited to productive rearrangements, and each clonotype was defined by a unique CDR3 amino acid sequence. Using the R package tcR, the researchers computed the Gini-Simpson index as their estimate of repertoire clonality. Student's t test was used to compare Gini indices, and Pearson correlation was used to assess associations with tumor size change. In its TCRdb copy, this immuneACCESS table keeps in-frame sequences only and misses some clones. Where compared with another copy, unresolved V genes explain less than half of these, and the others have no known cause. V and J calls and clone size are as listed in that table; D and trimming were resolved from the DNA. The table for this sample lists about 14,000 clones; roughly 74% of them were counted only once. The ten most abundant clones make up around 2% of the sample.

What the time point label conveys for this sample: after neoadjuvant nivolumab, at surgical resection. Patients had been newly diagnosed with stage II-IVA oral cavity squamous cell carcinoma, and no prior systemic or radiation treatment had been given to the patients. The cohort was made up of patients with locally advanced, HPV-negative oral cavity squamous cell carcinoma. Peripheral blood mononuclear cells were analyzed directly, without maintenance or expansion in culture. Samples were obtained from a longitudinal correlative study of a single-arm phase II trial of neoadjuvant nivolumab in oral cavity squamous cell carcinoma. Subject-matched pre- and post-treatment PBMCs and tumors from three responders and three non-responders underwent genomic DNA-based TCRbeta sequencing. Peripheral blood mononuclear cells were collected before nivolumab treatment and again after treatment, at the time of surgery. The Maxwell RSC DNA from Cells kit was used to extract genomic DNA from PBMCs.

The receptor comes from a person between 35 and 79 years old with oral cavity squamous cell carcinoma. The specimen comprised PBMCs, sampled after nivolumab (anti-PD-1) treatment.

The CDR3 protein is CASSFPESEGNEQFF. The nucleotide sequence reads TGTGCCAGCAGCTTTCCAGAGAGCGAAGGCAATGAGCAGTTCTTC. The rearranged segments are TRBV7-9 and TRBJ2-1, with an unclear D gene assignment. From the cysteine through the phenylalanine, the CDR3 covers 15 amino acids. Left in the record is the CDR3 DNA by itself, 45 bases read in frame from the first base. The germline ends are 15 bases apart after V is trimmed by 3 bases and J by 6 bases. The CDR1 and CDR2 encoded by the germline V gene (reference sequence) are SEHNR and FQNEAQ.